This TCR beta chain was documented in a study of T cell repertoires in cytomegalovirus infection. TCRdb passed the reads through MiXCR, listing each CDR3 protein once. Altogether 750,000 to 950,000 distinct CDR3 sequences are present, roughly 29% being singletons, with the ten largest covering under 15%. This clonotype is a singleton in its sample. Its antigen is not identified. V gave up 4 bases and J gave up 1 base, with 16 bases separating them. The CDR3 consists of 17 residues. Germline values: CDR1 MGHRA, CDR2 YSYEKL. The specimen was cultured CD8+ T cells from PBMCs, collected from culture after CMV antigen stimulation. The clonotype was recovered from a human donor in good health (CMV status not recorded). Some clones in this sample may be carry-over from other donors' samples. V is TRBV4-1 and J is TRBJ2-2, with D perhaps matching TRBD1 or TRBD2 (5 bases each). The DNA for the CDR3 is TGCGCCAGCAGCCTATCCGGGACGAATCTGAACACCGGGGAGCTGTTTTTT. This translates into CASSLSGTNLNTGELFF.